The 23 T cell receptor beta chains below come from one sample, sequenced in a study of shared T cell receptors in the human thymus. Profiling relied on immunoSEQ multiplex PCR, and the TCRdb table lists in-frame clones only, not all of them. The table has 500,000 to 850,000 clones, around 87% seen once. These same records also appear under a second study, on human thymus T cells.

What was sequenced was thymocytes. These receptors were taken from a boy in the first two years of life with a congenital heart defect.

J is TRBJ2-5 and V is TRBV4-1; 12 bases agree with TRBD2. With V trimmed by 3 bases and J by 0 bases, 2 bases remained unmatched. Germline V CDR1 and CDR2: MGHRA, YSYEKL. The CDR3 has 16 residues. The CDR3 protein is CASSHRLAGDQETQYF. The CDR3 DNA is TGCGCCAGCAGCCATCGACTAGCGGGGGACCAAGAGACCCAGTACTTC.

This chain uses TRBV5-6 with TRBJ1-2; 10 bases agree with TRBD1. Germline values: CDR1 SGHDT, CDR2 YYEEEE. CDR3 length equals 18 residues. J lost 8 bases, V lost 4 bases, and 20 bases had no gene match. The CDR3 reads CASSPHGTGAPFVRGYTF. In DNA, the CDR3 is TGTGCCAGCAGCCCACACGGGACAGGGGCCCCGTTTGTGCGAGGCTACACCTTC. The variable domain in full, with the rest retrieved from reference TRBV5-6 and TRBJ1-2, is DAGVTQSPTHLIKTRGQQVTLRCSPKSGHDTVSWYQQALGQGPQFIFQYYEEEERQRGNFPDRFSGHQFPNYSSELNVNALLLGDSALYLCASSPHGTGAPFVRGYTFGSGTRLTVV.

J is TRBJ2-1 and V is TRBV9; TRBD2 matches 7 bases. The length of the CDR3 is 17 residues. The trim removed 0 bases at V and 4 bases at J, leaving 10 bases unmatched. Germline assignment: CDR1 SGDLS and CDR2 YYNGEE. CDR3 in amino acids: CASSVESPSGEYNEQFF. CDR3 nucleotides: TGTGCCAGCAGCGTAGAGTCCCCTAGCGGAGAATACAATGAGCAGTTCTTC.

The CDR3 reads CASRDSYYGYTF. The CDR3 DNA reads TGTGCCAGCCGGGACAGCTACTATGGCTACACCTTC. The gene calls are TRBV5-6 and TRBJ1-2, with 7 bases fitting TRBD1. From germline, CDR1 is SGHDT and CDR2 YYEEEE. J gave up 3 bases and V 7 bases, and 3 bases lay outside the gene matches. The CDR3 runs 12 residues.

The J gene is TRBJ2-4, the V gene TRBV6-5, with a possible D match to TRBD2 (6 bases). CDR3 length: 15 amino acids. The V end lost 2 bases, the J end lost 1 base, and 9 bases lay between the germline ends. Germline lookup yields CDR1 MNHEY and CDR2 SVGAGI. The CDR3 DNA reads TGTGCCAGCAGTTACGGGGAGGAGGCCAAAAACATTCAGTACTTC. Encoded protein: CASSYGEEAKNIQYF.

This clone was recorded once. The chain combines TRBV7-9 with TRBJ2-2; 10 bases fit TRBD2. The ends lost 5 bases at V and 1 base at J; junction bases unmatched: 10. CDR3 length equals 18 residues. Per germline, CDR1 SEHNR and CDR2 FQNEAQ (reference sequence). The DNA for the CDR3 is TGTGCCAGCAGCCCACGTGTAGTAGCGGGGGGGAACACCGGGGAGCTGTTTTTT. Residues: CASSPRVVAGGNTGELFF.

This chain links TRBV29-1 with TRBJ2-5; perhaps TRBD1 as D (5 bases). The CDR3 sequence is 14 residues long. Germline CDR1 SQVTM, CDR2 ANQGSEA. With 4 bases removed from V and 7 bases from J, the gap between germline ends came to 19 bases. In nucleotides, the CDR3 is TGCAGCGTTGTGGTGGTGGGGCCGAGGAGGACCCAGTACTTC. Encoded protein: CSVVVVGPRRTQYF. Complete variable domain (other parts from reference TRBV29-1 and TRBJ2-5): SAVISQKPSRDICQRGTSLTIQCQVDSQVTMMFWYRQQPGQSLTLIATANQGSEATYESGFVIDKFPISRPNLTFSTLTVSNMSPEDSSIYLCSVVVVGPRRTQYFGPGTRLLVL.

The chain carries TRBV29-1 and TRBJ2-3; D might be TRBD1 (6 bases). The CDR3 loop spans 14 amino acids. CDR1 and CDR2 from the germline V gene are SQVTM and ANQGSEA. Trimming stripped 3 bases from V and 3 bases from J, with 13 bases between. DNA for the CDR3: TGCAGCGTTGATGGGCAGGGGATAACAGATACGCAGTATTTT. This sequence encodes CSVDGQGITDTQYF.

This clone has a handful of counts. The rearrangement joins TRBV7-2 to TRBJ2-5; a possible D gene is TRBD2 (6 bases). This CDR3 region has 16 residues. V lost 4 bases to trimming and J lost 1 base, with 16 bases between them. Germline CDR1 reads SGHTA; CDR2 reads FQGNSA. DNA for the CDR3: TGTGCCAGCAGCTCACGAGCCGAGCGGGCCCAAGAGACCCAGTACTTC. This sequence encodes CASSSRAERAQETQYF.

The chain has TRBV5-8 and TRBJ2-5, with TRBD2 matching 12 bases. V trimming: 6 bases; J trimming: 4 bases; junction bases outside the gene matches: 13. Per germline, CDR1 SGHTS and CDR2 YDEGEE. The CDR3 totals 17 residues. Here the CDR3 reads CASTAGLAGGPIETQYF. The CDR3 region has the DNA TGTGCCAGCACGGCGGGGCTAGCGGGAGGGCCGATAGAGACCCAGTACTTC. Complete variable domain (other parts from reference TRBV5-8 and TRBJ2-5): EAGVTQSPTHLIKTRGQQATLRCSPISGHTSVYWYQQALGLGLQFLLWYDEGEERNRGNFPPRFSGRQFPNYSSELNVNALELEDSALYLCASTAGLAGGPIETQYFGPGTRLLVL.

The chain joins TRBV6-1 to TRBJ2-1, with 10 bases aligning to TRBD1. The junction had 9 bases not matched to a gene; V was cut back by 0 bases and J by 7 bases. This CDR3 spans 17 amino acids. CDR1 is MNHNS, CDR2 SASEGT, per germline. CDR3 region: CASSEASVPGQGNEQFF. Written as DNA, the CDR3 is TGTGCCAGCAGTGAAGCGAGCGTCCCGGGACAGGGGAATGAGCAGTTCTTC.

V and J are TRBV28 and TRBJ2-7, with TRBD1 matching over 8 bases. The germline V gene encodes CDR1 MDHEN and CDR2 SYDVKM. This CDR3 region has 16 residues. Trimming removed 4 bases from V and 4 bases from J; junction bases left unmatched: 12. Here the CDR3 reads CASSSPGQGTVYEQYF. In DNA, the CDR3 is TGTGCCAGCAGTTCCCCAGGACAGGGAACTGTATACGAGCAGTACTTC.

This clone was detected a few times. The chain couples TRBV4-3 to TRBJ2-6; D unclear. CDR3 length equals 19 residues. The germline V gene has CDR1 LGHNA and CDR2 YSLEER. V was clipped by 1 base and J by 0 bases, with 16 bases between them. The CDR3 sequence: CASSQGIASLSSGANVLTF. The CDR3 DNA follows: TGCGCCAGCAGCCAAGGGATAGCCAGCCTTTCCTCTGGGGCCAACGTCCTGACTTTC.

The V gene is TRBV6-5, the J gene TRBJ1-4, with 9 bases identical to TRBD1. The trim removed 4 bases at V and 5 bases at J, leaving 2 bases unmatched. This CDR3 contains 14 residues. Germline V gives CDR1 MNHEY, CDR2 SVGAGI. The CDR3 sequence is CASSSGTGNEKLFF. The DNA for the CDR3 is TGTGCCAGCAGTTCCGGGACAGGGAATGAAAAACTGTTTTTT.

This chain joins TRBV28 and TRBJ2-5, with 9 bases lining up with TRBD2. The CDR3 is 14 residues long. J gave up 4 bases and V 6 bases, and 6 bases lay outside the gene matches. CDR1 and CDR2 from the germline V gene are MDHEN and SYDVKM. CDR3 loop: CASSNSGSRETQYF. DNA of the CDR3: TGTGCCAGCAGCAATAGCGGGAGTAGAGAGACCCAGTACTTC.

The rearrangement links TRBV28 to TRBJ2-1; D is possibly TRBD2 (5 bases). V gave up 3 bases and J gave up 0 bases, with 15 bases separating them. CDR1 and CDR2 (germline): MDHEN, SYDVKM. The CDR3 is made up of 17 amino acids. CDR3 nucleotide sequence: TGTGCCAGCAGTTTTAGTCTTTCGGGGAGCTCCTACAATGAGCAGTTCTTC. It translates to CASSFSLSGSSYNEQFF.

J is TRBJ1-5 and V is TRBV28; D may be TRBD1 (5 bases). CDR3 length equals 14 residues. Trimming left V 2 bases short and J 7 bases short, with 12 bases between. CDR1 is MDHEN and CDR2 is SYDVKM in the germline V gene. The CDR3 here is CASSLQGREQPQHF. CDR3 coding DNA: TGTGCCAGCAGTTTACAGGGACGGGAGCAGCCCCAGCATTTT.

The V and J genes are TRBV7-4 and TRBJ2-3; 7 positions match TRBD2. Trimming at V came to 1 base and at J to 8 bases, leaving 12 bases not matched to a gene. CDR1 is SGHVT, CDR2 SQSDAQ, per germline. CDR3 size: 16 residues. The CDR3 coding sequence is TGTGCCAGCAGCTTAGTAGCGGGCTCCGCGATCGGTACGCAGTATTTT. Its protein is CASSLVAGSAIGTQYF.

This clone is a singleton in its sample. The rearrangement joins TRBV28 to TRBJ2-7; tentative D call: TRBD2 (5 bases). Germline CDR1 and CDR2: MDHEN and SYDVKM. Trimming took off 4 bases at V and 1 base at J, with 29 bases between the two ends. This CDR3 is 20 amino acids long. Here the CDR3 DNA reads TGTGCCAGCAGTTGTGGGCGGCCCCTCGGACTCTCCAAAAAATCCTACGAGCAGTACTTC. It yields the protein CASSCGRPLGLSKKSYEQYF.

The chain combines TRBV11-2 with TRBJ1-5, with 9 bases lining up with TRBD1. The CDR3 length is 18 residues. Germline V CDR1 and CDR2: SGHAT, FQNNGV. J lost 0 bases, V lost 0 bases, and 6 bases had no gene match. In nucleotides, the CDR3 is TGTGCCAGCAGCTTAGAGGGACAGGGCATGAATAGCAATCAGCCCCAGCATTTT. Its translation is CASSLEGQGMNSNQPQHF.

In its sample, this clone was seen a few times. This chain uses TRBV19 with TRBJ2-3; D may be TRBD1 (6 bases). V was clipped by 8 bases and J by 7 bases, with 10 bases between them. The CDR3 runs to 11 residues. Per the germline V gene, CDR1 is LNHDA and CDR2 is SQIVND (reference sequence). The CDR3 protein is CASYDRNTQYF. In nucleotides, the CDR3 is TGTGCCAGTTATGACAGGAATACGCAGTATTTT.

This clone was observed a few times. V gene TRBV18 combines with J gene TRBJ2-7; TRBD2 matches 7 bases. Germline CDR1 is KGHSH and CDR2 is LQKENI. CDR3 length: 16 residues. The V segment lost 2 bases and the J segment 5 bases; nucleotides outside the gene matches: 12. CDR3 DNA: TGTGCCAGCTCACCAGTCGAGTGGACTAGAGGGAACGAGCAGTACTTC. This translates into CASSPVEWTRGNEQYF.

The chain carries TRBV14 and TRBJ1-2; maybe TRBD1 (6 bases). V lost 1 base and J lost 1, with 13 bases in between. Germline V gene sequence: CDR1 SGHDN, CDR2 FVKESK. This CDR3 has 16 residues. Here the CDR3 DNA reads TGTGCCAGCAGCCAAGCAGTCCACAGGGATAACTATGGCTACACCTTC. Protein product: CASSQAVHRDNYGYTF.